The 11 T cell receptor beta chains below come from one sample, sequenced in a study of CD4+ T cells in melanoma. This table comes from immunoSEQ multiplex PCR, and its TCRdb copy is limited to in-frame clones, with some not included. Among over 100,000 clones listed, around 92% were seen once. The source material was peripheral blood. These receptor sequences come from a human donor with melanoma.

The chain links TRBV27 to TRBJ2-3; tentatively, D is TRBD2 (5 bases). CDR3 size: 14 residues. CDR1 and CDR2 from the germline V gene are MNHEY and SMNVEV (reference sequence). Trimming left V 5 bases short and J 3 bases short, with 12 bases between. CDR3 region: CASSMTRETDTQYF. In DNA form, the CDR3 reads TGTGCCAGCAGTATGACACGGGAAACAGATACGCAGTATTTT.

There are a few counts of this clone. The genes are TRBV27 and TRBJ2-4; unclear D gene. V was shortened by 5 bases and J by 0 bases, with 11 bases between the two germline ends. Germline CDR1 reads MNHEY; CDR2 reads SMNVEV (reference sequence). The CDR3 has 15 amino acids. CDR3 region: CASSRAGLAKNIQYF. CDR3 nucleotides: TGTGCCAGCAGTCGGGCCGGCCTAGCCAAAAACATTCAGTACTTC.

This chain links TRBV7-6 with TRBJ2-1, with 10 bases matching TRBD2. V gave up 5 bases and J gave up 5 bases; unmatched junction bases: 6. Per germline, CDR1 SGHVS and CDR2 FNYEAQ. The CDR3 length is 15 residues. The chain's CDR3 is CASSPGLAENNEQFF. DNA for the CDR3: TGTGCCAGCAGCCCCGGACTAGCGGAAAACAATGAGCAGTTCTTC. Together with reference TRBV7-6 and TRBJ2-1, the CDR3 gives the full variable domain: GAGVSQSPRYKVTKRGQDVALRCDPISGHVSLYWYRQALGQGPEFLTYFNYEAQQDKSGLPNDRFSAERPEGSISTLTIQRTEQRDSAMYRCASSPGLAENNEQFFGPGTRLTVL.

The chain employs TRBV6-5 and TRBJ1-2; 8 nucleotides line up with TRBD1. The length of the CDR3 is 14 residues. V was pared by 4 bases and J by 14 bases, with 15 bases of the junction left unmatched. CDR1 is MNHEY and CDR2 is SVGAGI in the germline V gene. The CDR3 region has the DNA TGTGCCAGCAGTTTCTCAGGGACAGGCGGGGTGAGGACCTTC. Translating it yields CASSFSGTGGVRTF.

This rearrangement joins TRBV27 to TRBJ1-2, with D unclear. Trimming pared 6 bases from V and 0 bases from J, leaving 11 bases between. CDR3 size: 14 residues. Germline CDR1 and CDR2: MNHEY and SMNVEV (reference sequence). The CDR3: CASRLTGANYGYTF. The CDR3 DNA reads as TGTGCCAGCAGACTGACCGGGGCTAACTATGGCTACACCTTC.

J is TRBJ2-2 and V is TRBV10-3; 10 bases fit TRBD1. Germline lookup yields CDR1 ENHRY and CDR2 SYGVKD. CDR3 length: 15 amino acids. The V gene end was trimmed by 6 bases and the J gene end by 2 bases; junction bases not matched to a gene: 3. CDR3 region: CAIRLTGGNTGELFF. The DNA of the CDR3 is TGTGCCATCAGACTGACAGGGGGCAACACCGGGGAGCTGTTTTTT.

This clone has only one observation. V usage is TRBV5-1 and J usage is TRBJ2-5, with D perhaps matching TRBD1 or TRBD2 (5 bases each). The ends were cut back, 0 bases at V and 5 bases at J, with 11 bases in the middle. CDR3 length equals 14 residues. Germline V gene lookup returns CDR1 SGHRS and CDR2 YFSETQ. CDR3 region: CASSLERGEETQYF. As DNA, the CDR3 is TGCGCCAGCAGCTTGGAAAGGGGAGAGGAGACCCAGTACTTC.

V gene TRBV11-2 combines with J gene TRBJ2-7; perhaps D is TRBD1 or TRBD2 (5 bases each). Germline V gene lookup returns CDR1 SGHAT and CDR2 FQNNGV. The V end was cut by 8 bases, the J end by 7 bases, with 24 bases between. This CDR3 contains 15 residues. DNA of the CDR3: TGTGCCAGCCGCCGTCCGGGACGAAATTCTACTGAGCAGTACTTC. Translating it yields CASRRPGRNSTEQYF.

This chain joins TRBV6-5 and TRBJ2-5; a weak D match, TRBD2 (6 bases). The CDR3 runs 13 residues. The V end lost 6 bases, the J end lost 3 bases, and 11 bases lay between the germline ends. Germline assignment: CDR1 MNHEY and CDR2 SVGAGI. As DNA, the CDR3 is TGTGCCAGCAGCCGGGGAGGCAAAGAGACCCAGTACTTC. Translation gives CASSRGGKETQYF.

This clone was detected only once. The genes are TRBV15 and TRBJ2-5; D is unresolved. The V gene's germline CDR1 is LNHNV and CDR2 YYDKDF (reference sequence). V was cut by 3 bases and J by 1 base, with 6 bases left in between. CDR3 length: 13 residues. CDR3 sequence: CATSSKGQETQYF. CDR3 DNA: TGTGCCACCAGCAGCAAAGGCCAAGAGACCCAGTACTTC.

This chain's CDR3 is CASSYQRGGAETQYF. CDR3 coding DNA: TGTGCCAGCAGTTACCAGCGGGGGGGCGCGGAGACCCAGTACTTC. The chain employs TRBV28 and TRBJ2-5; TRBD2 agrees at 10 bases. With 4 bases clipped from V and 5 bases from J, the junction kept 7 bases outside the gene matches. CDR1 MDHEN and CDR2 SYDVKM come from the germline V gene. The CDR3 loop spans 15 amino acids.